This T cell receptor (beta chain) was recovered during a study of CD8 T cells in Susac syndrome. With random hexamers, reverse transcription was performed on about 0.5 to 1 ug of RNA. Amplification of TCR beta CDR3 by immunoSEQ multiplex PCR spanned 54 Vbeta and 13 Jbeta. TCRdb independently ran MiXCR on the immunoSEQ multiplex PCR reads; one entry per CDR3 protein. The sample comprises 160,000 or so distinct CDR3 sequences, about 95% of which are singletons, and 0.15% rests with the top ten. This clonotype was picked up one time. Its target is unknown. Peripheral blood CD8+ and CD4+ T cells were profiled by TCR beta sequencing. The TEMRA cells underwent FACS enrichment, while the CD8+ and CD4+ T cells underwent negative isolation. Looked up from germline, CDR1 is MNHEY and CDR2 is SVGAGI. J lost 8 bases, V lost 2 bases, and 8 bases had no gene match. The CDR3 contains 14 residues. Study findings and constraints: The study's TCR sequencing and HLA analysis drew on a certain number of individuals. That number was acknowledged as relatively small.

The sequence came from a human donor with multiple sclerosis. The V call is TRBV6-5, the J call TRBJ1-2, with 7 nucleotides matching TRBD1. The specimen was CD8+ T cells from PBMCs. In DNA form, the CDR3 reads TGTGCCAGCAGTTACCAAGAGACAGGGCTCGGCTACACCTTC. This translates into CASSYQETGLGYTF.